The 17 T cell receptor beta chains below were found in one sample sequenced in a study of T-cell memory formation after mild COVID-19. TCRdb processed the 5' RACE reads anew with MiXCR; each CDR3 protein has one entry. The repertoire has more than 300,000 distinct CDR3 sequences, 13% to 15% of them found once; the top ten carry around 20%. Sequencing was done on a sample of PBMCs or a T cell subset sorted from them (not recorded which). The receptors here all came from a man between 18 and 35 years old who had mild COVID-19 (a few samples of this study predate the infection). Cell type and time point are not known.

J is TRBJ1-3 and V is TRBV7-2; D may be TRBD1 (6 bases). Germline V CDR1 and CDR2: SGHTA, FQGNSA. Trimming shortened V by 5 bases and J by 5 bases, and 13 bases separated the two germline ends. CDR3 length: 14 amino acids. The CDR3 bases are TGTGCCAGCAGCCTCCGGGACATCCGAAACACCATATATTTT. It specifies CASSLRDIRNTIYF.

This clonotype was seen many times. This chain joins TRBV10-3 and TRBJ2-5; D might be TRBD1 (6 bases). CDR3 length equals 13 residues. In germline, CDR1 is ENHRY, CDR2 SYGVKD. Trimming cost V 2 bases and J 4 bases, with 8 bases left between them. This CDR3 reads CAISEGQRETQYF. The CDR3 region has the DNA TGTGCCATCAGTGAGGGACAGAGAGAGACCCAGTACTTC.

The chain links TRBV12-3 or TRBV12-4 to TRBJ2-2, with unresolved D. Trimming shortened V by 3 bases and J by 0 bases, and 11 bases separated the two germline ends. This CDR3 is 16 amino acids long. The CDR3 spells CASSFYSGSNTGELFF. CDR3 bases: TGTGCCAGCAGTTTTTATAGTGGGTCGAACACCGGGGAGCTGTTTTTT.

This clonotype has only a few counts. The V and J genes are TRBV19 and TRBJ2-2, with a tentative D call TRBD2 (5 bases). The CDR3 length is 14 residues. Trimming took off 8 bases at V and 4 bases at J, with 14 bases between the two ends. Germline V lookup: CDR1 LNHDA, CDR2 SQIVND (reference sequence). CDR3 protein: CASGTSFGTGELFF. CDR3 sequence (DNA): TGTGCCAGTGGAACTAGTTTTGGCACCGGGGAGCTGTTTTTT.

The CDR3 region is CASSYSGHLYEQYF. The CDR3, as DNA: TGTGCCAGCAGTTACTCAGGCCACCTCTACGAGCAGTACTTC. The chain has TRBV6-5 and TRBJ2-7; D gene unclear. Trimming stripped 0 bases from V and 3 bases from J, with 9 bases between. From germline, CDR1 is MNHEY and CDR2 SVGAGI. The CDR3 covers 14 residues.

The chain employs TRBV11-2 and TRBJ1-1; 9 nucleotides agree with TRBD1. CDR1 is SGHAT and CDR2 is FQNNGV in the germline V gene. After removal of 3 bases from V and 7 bases from J, the junction contained 6 bases not matched to a gene. CDR3 length: 14 amino acids. The chain's CDR3 is CASSLWTGDDEAFF. CDR3 sequence (DNA): TGTGCCAGCAGCTTGTGGACAGGGGATGATGAAGCTTTCTTT.

This clonotype was detected a few times. The chain combines TRBV9 with TRBJ1-2; tentatively, D is TRBD1 (5 bases). With 4 bases removed from V and 4 bases from J, the gap between germline ends came to 20 bases. The CDR3 is 16 residues long. Germline values: CDR1 SGDLS, CDR2 YYNGEE. CDR3 DNA sequence: TGTGCCAGCAGCCCCCCGGGACGGACTAGCGGCTATGGCTACACCTTC. Translating it yields CASSPPGRTSGYGYTF.

The chain combines TRBV4-3 with TRBJ2-7; weak D call: TRBD2 (7 bases). This CDR3 spans 17 amino acids. V lost 1 base to trimming and J lost 2 bases, with 18 bases between them. Germline V CDR1 and CDR2: LGHNA, YSLEER. CDR3 in DNA: TGCGCCAGCAGCCAAGGAGGGGGACTAACCAAACCCTACGAGCAGTACTTC. This sequence encodes CASSQGGGLTKPYEQYF.

On this clonotype: The junction departs from germline at one end; a sequencing error may be responsible. The chain carries TRBV30 and TRBJ2-1, with TRBD2 matching over 7 bases. Germline V gene sequence: CDR1 GTSNPN, CDR2 SVGIG (reference sequence). This CDR3 has 14 residues. The CDR3 loop is CAWSFFGRPSGLGF. DNA for the CDR3: TGTGCCTGGAGTTTCTTCGGGAGGCCCTCCGGTCTGGGGTTC.

In this sample, this clonotype turned up a few times. In nucleotides, the CDR3 is TGTGCCACCGCTAGCGGGGCAGATACGCAGTATTTT. Translating it yields CATASGADTQYF. The chain carries TRBV6-5 and TRBJ2-3; 9 nucleotides align to TRBD2. CDR1 is MNHEY, CDR2 SVGAGI, per germline. Trimming took 10 bases from V and 4 from J; bases not matched to a gene: 3. The CDR3 runs to 12 residues.

The table lists this clonotype with a few counts. The chain couples TRBV7-9 to TRBJ1-4; 8 nucleotides agree with TRBD1. The CDR3 runs to 12 residues. Trimming removed 5 bases from V and 8 bases from J; junction bases left unmatched: 1. Germline loops: CDR1 SEHNR, CDR2 FQNEAQ (reference sequence). CDR3 protein: CASSRQGEKLFF. Written as DNA, the CDR3 is TGTGCCAGCAGCCGACAGGGGGAAAAACTGTTTTTT.

This clonotype was counted once. This chain links TRBV5-1 with TRBJ2-7; 8 bases match TRBD2. There are 13 residues in the CDR3. CDR1 is SGHRS and CDR2 is YFSETQ in the germline V gene. With V trimmed by 4 bases and J by 6 bases, 6 bases remained unmatched. The CDR3 sequence is CASSRTSRGEQYV. As DNA, the CDR3 is TGCGCCAGCAGCCGGACTAGCCGGGGCGAGCAGTACGTC.

The V and J genes are TRBV7-2 and TRBJ1-1; 7 bases match TRBD1. V lost 5 bases to trimming and J lost 0 bases; unmatched junction nucleotides: 12. Germline-derived CDR1 and CDR2 are SGHTA and FQGNSA. The CDR3 has 17 amino acids. The chain's CDR3 is CASSRQGSLNLNTEAFF. DNA for the CDR3: TGTGCCAGCAGCAGACAGGGAAGCTTAAATTTGAACACTGAAGCTTTCTTT.

In its sample, this clonotype was seen a few times. The rearrangement links TRBV28 to TRBJ2-7, with TRBD1 identical over 11 bases. The germline V gene encodes CDR1 MDHEN and CDR2 SYDVKM. This CDR3 is 15 amino acids long. V lost 6 bases, J lost 2 bases, and 6 bases stayed unmatched. CDR3 coding DNA: TGTGCCAGCAGACTTGGGGGACAGGGGGCCTACGAGCAGTACGTC. It codes for CASRLGGQGAYEQYV.

This clonotype occurred a few times. V usage is TRBV3-1 and J usage is TRBJ2-7; TRBD1 agrees at 10 bases. The CDR3 is made up of 15 amino acids. After removal of 4 bases from V and 2 bases from J, the junction contained 5 bases not matched to a gene. Per the germline V gene, CDR1 is LGHDT and CDR2 is YNNKEL (reference sequence). As DNA, the CDR3 is TGTGCCAGCAGCCCCGGGACAGGGGTAACCTACGAGCAGTACTTC. Translation gives CASSPGTGVTYEQYF.

The chain uses TRBV5-1 and TRBJ2-3; no definite D call. V lost 2 bases to trimming and J lost 4 bases, with 11 bases between them. Per the germline V gene, CDR1 is SGHRS and CDR2 is YFSETQ. This CDR3 comprises 14 residues. CDR3 nucleotides: TGCGCCAGCAGCTTATACGTGTCGGCAGATACGCAGTATTTT. Translating it yields CASSLYVSADTQYF.

In this sample, this clonotype turned up many times. The J gene is TRBJ2-3, the V gene TRBV7-2; the match to TRBD1 covers 7 bases. With V trimmed by 5 bases and J by 2 bases, 13 bases remained unmatched. The CDR3 runs to 17 residues. The germline V gene encodes CDR1 SGHTA and CDR2 FQGNSA. CDR3 region: CASSQPYDREITDTQYF. The CDR3 DNA reads TGTGCCAGCAGCCAACCCTACGACAGGGAGATCACAGATACGCAGTATTTT.